This passage covers 26 T cell receptor beta chains from one sample sequenced in a study of blood T cell repertoires in COVID-19. Clones were read by immunoSEQ multiplex PCR, and TCRdb kept only the in-frame ones, dropping some. The sample yields about 200,000 clones, 80% seen once. Sequenced: PBMCs or T cells enriched from blood (not recorded which). These receptors all come from a middle-aged woman with acute COVID-19.

A single count supports this clone. This chain links TRBV10-3 with TRBJ2-2, with 12 bases that match TRBD2. The CDR3 covers 15 residues. Germline V gives CDR1 ENHRY, CDR2 SYGVKD. Trimming took 11 bases from V and 0 from J; bases not matched to a gene: 4. The CDR3: CAVGLAGTNTGELFF. DNA for the CDR3: TGTGCCGTGGGACTAGCGGGCACGAACACCGGGGAGCTGTTTTTT.

V is TRBV10-3 and J is TRBJ1-4; 7 bases agree with TRBD1. Per germline, CDR1 ENHRY and CDR2 SYGVKD. The CDR3 runs to 14 residues. The J segment lost 7 bases and the V segment lost 6 bases, leaving 8 bases of the junction unmatched. The CDR3 loop reads CAISGTEHLEKLFF. CDR3 nucleotides: TGTGCCATCAGCGGGACAGAGCACCTTGAAAAACTGTTTTTT.

The V gene is TRBV28, the J gene TRBJ1-1; possible D gene TRBD1, 6 bases. Germline loops: CDR1 MDHEN, CDR2 SYDVKM. The CDR3 is 12 amino acids. Trimming removed 8 bases at V and 4 bases at J, with 11 bases between. In DNA form, the CDR3 reads TGTGCCAGCGGAACAGGGACCACTGAAGCTTTCTTT. Protein sequence: CASGTGTTEAFF.

V and J are TRBV11-2 and TRBJ1-2, with unresolved D. The CDR3 length is 13 residues. Per the germline V gene, CDR1 is SGHAT and CDR2 is FQNNGV. Trimming stripped 2 bases from V and 8 bases from J, with 12 bases between. CDR3 bases: TGTGCCAGCAGCTTAACCCCCTCGGGGGGCTACACCTTC. Its translation is CASSLTPSGGYTF.

The chain uses TRBV13 and TRBJ1-6, with TRBD1 as a possible D gene (5 bases). There are 15 residues in the CDR3. Germline-derived CDR1 and CDR2 are PRHDT and FYEKMQ (reference sequence). V lost 5 bases and J lost 10, with 18 bases in between. The CDR3 DNA follows: TGTGCCAGCAGCACGCAGGGCGGCGTTAGGTCACCCCTCCACTTT. Translated: CASSTQGGVRSPLHF.

The chain carries TRBV30 and TRBJ1-1, with a weak D call TRBD1 (5 bases). This CDR3 region has 13 residues. The germline V gene has CDR1 GTSNPN and CDR2 SVGIG (reference sequence). Deletions cut 0 bases from V and 6 bases from J, with 11 bases between. CDR3 sequence reads: CAWSVIRGAEAFF. The CDR3 DNA is TGTGCCTGGAGTGTGATCCGGGGGGCTGAAGCTTTCTTT.

This clone was seen more than once but under ten times. The V and J genes are TRBV7-2 and TRBJ2-4; TRBD2 aligns across 7 bases. Germline assignment: CDR1 SGHTA and CDR2 FQGNSA. The V and J ends lost 4 bases and 9 bases, in that order; junction bases with no gene match: 12. This CDR3 is built from 15 residues. The CDR3 bases are TGTGCCAGCAGCTCAACCACTAGCGCGCAGGGCATTCAGTACTTC. Its translation: CASSSTTSAQGIQYF.

The chain employs TRBV19 and TRBJ2-6; 11 bases align to TRBD1. Germline V gives CDR1 LNHDA, CDR2 SQIVND (reference sequence). The CDR3 has 16 amino acids. Trimming at V came to 8 bases and at J to 2 bases, leaving 5 bases not matched to a gene. The CDR3 DNA sequence: TGTGCCAGTTTACAGGGACAGGGGGCTGGGGCCAACGTCCTGACTTTC. Its translation is CASLQGQGAGANVLTF.

The V and J genes are TRBV11-2 and TRBJ2-3; 9 positions match TRBD2. The CDR3 has 15 residues. Germline assignment: CDR1 SGHAT and CDR2 FQNNGV. Trimming took 5 bases from V and 1 from J; bases not matched to a gene: 4. The DNA of the CDR3 is TGTGCCAGCAGCCCTTGGACTAGCGGCACAGATACGCAGTATTTT. This translates into CASSPWTSGTDTQYF.

This rearrangement joins TRBV2 to TRBJ1-5, with TRBD1 matching 8 bases. V gave up 1 base and J gave up 9 bases; unmatched junction bases: 5. The CDR3 totals 14 residues. Germline values: CDR1 SNHLY, CDR2 FYNNEI. For the CDR3, the DNA is TGTGCCAGCAGTGAAGGTCAGGGGGCTCGGCCCCAGCATTTT. This translates into CASSEGQGARPQHF.

To note about this clone: One junction end does not reproduce the germline sequence, and a read error may be involved. V is TRBV18 and J is TRBJ2-7, with 12 bases lining up with TRBD1. The CDR3 is 14 amino acids. Germline assignment: CDR1 KGHSH and CDR2 LQKENI. CDR3 sequence reads: CASSPPGQGASPKF. The DNA for the CDR3 is TGTGCCAGCTCACCACCGGGACAGGGGGCCTCACCGAAATTC.

V is TRBV6-1 and J is TRBJ2-7; 8 nucleotides agree with TRBD2. CDR3 length: 17 residues. CDR1 MNHNS and CDR2 SASEGT come from the germline V gene. V lost 4 bases and J lost 6; bases outside the gene matches: 17. DNA for the CDR3: TGTGCCAGCAGTGGGGCAGGCGGGGGGAGAGGGAAGGCCGAGCAGTACTTC. This sequence encodes CASSGAGGGRGKAEQYF.

V is TRBV23-1 and J is TRBJ2-2; 9 bases are shared with TRBD1. Being an ORF, TRBV23-1 has a function that is uncertain. The CDR3 extends over 19 amino acids. J lost 3 bases, V lost 4 bases, and 15 bases had no gene match. The CDR3: CASSLMDRGSIKDTGELFF. The CDR3 region has the DNA TGCGCCAGCAGTCTAATGGACAGGGGATCTATAAAAGACACCGGGGAGCTGTTTTTT.

The rearrangement links TRBV9 to TRBJ2-1; 11 nucleotides line up with TRBD2. The CDR3 is made up of 18 amino acids. CDR1 is SGDLS and CDR2 is YYNGEE in the germline V gene. V shed 0 bases, J shed 12 bases, and the junction held 17 bases outside the gene matches. For the CDR3, the DNA is TGTGCCAGCAGCGTAGATCCCTTAATAGGGCTAGCGGGAGGAAGGCAGTTCTTC. It yields the protein CASSVDPLIGLAGGRQFF. Using reference TRBV9 and TRBJ2-1 for the parts outside the CDR3, the full variable domain is DSGVTQTPKHLITATGQRVTLRCSPRSGDLSVYWYQQSLDQGLQFLIQYYNGEERAKGNILERFSAQQFPDLHSELNLSSLELGDSALYFCASSVDPLIGLAGGRQFFGPGTRLTVL.

This chain connects TRBV19 to TRBJ1-1; 8 nucleotides agree with TRBD1. The CDR3 has 20 amino acids. V was clipped by 2 bases and J by 1 base; unmatched bases: 18. Germline V gives CDR1 LNHDA, CDR2 SQIVND (reference sequence). CDR3 sequence (DNA): TGTGCCAGTAGTATAAGAGGGACAGGAACCGGATTTACAAGGAACACTGAAGCTTTCTTT. This sequence encodes CASSIRGTGTGFTRNTEAFF.

The chain combines TRBV28 with TRBJ2-1; D is possibly TRBD2 (6 bases). Per the germline V gene, CDR1 is MDHEN and CDR2 is SYDVKM. The CDR3 runs to 17 residues. V was cut by 6 bases and J by 0 bases, with 18 bases left in between. Here the CDR3 reads CASSPRAGTNSYNEQFF. The CDR3 DNA sequence: TGTGCCAGCAGCCCAAGGGCGGGGACCAACTCCTACAATGAGCAGTTCTTC.

A word on this clone: Additional DNA sequences in this sample encode the identical CDR3. The chain uses TRBV19 and TRBJ2-1, with TRBD2 matching 16 bases. There are 16 residues in the CDR3. Per the germline V gene, CDR1 is LNHDA and CDR2 is SQIVND (reference sequence). V lost 4 bases and J lost 7; bases outside the gene matches: 4. DNA of the CDR3: TGTGCCAGTAGTACCCCGGGACTAGCGGGAGGGAATGAGCAGTTCTTC. Its protein is CASSTPGLAGGNEQFF.

The chain carries TRBV7-2 and TRBJ1-1; 7 nucleotides line up with TRBD1. Germline assignment: CDR1 SGHTA and CDR2 FQGNSA. The CDR3 runs 16 residues. J gave up 2 bases and V 3 bases, and 9 bases lay outside the gene matches. The CDR3 is CASSFRRYRGNTEAFF. The CDR3 DNA reads as TGTGCCAGCAGCTTCCGGCGTTACAGGGGCAACACTGAAGCTTTCTTT. Combining the CDR3 with reference TRBV7-2 and TRBJ1-1 gives the whole variable domain GAGVSQSPSNKVTEKGKDVELRCDPISGHTALYWYRQSLGQGLEFLIYFQGNSAPDKSGLPSDRFSAERTGGSVSTLTIQRTQQEDSAVYLCASSFRRYRGNTEAFFGQGTRLTVV.

The chain carries TRBV2 and TRBJ2-1; weak D call: TRBD2 (5 bases). Trimming took 1 base from V and 4 from J, leaving 8 bases between them. This CDR3 contains 14 residues. Germline V lookup: CDR1 SNHLY, CDR2 FYNNEI. CDR3 bases: TGTGCCAGCAGTGAAGGTGGGAGTTACAATGAGCAGTTCTTC. Residues: CASSEGGSYNEQFF.

This sequence joins TRBV19 and TRBJ2-2; 8 bases are shared with TRBD1. This CDR3 contains 13 residues. V shed 10 bases and J 4 bases; nucleotides not matched to a gene: 5. Germline V gene lookup returns CDR1 LNHDA and CDR2 SQIVND (reference sequence). The CDR3 nucleotides read TGTGCCACCGGACAGGGACCCACCGGGGAGCTGTTTTTT. Translation gives CATGQGPTGELFF. The full variable domain, rest sourced from reference TRBV19 and TRBJ2-2, is DGGITQSPKYLFRKEGQNVTLSCEQNLNHDAMYWYRQDPGQGLRLIYYSQIVNDFQKGDIAEGYSVSREKKESFPLTVTSAQKNPTAFYLCATGQGPTGELFFGEGSRLTVL.

The chain has TRBV5-5 and TRBJ2-7; D is uncertain. V lost 4 bases to trimming and J lost 0 bases, with 5 bases between them. The CDR3 covers 12 residues. Germline CDR1 is SGHKS and CDR2 is YYEKEE (reference sequence). The CDR3 DNA reads as TGTGCCAGCAGCGTCGGCTCCTACGAGCAGTACTTC. Encoded protein: CASSVGSYEQYF.

In its sample, this clone was seen a few times. This chain connects TRBV7-2 to TRBJ1-1, with TRBD1 matching 7 bases. J gave up 4 bases and V 8 bases, and 10 bases lay outside the gene matches. Germline lookup yields CDR1 SGHTA and CDR2 FQGNSA. The CDR3 has 14 residues. The CDR3: CASVHPGTATEAFF. CDR3 nucleotide sequence: TGTGCCAGCGTCCATCCCGGGACAGCCACTGAAGCTTTCTTT.

This clone was found once. This chain uses TRBV10-2 with TRBJ2-2; D gene ambiguous. The germline CDR1 and CDR2 sequences are WSHSY and SAAADI. The CDR3 extends over 16 amino acids. Trimming cost V 0 bases and J 0 bases, with 8 bases left between them. The CDR3 reads CASSESGGANTGELFF. For the CDR3, the DNA is TGCGCCAGCAGTGAGTCAGGCGGTGCGAACACCGGGGAGCTGTTTTTT.

The V gene is TRBV11-2, the J gene TRBJ1-4; TRBD1 might be the D (5 bases). The CDR3 extends over 15 amino acids. The V end lost 4 bases, the J end lost 0 bases, and 9 bases lay between the germline ends. CDR1 and CDR2 (germline): SGHAT, FQNNGV. This CDR3 reads CASSSTGATNEKLFF. CDR3 in DNA: TGTGCCAGCAGCTCCACAGGTGCAACTAATGAAAAACTGTTTTTT.

This chain uses TRBV6-2 or TRBV6-3 with TRBJ1-5; D is unclear. The germline CDR1 and CDR2 sequences are MNHEY and SVGEGT. V shed 2 bases and J shed 4 bases, with 15 bases lying between them. This CDR3 contains 16 residues. The CDR3 DNA reads TGTGCCAGCAGTTACGTTATGGGCCAGAAAAATCAGCCCCAGCATTTT. Its protein is CASSYVMGQKNQPQHF.

This clone has a single count. The rearrangement links TRBV11-3 to TRBJ2-3; TRBD1 aligns across 10 bases. This CDR3 has 14 residues. V was clipped by 5 bases and J by 4 bases; unmatched bases: 3. The V gene's germline CDR1 is SGHNT and CDR2 YENEEA. CDR3 nucleotides: TGTGCCAGCAGCGTGACAGGGGGCGCAGATACGCAGTATTTT. Its protein product is CASSVTGGADTQYF.